This paragraph reports one TCR beta chain. The CDR3 has 16 amino acids. Germline assignment: CDR1 SEHNR and CDR2 FQNEAQ (reference sequence). Trimming pared 1 base from V and 0 bases from J, leaving 7 bases between. These data are taken from a study of technical replicates of blood from several donors. TCRdb keeps only in-frame clones here, not all; method: immunoSEQ multiplex PCR. The sample lists 77,000 or so clones; more than 90% were seen once. The clonotype comes from a human donor in good health. The chain employs TRBV7-9 and TRBJ2-6; D call uncertain. The specimen sequenced was T cells isolated from PBMCs. The CDR3 region is CASSLGYNSGANVLTF. Written as DNA, the CDR3 is TGTGCCAGCAGCTTAGGGTACAACTCTGGGGCCAACGTCCTGACTTTC.